The T cell receptor beta chain under discussion was sequenced for a study of OX40 agonist ivuxolimab in advanced cancers. Some background on the complete study: Ivuxolimab was a fully human IgG2 agonistic monoclonal antibody targeting the costimulatory receptor OX40 (CD134). Intravenous ivuxolimab was administered to patients every 2 weeks at six dose levels: 0.01, 0.1, 0.3, 1.5, 3 and 10 mg/kg. Among the 50 to 55 dose-escalation patients, 19 had hepatocellular carcinoma, around 15 melanoma, 9 renal cell carcinoma and 9 head and neck cancer. In the dose-escalation cohort, 65% to 85% of patients were male, and the mean age was roughly 56 years with a range of roughly 20 to 80. Prior anti-PD-1, anti-PD-L1 or anti-CTLA-4 therapy was permitted, and checkpoint inhibitors had been received by about 44% of dose-escalation patients. Partial responses occurred in three dose-escalation patients: two with cutaneous melanoma and one with hepatocellular carcinoma. The point of sequencing TCRbeta in the periphery was to test whether ivuxolimab changed TCR sequence diversity and drove clonal T-cell expansion. The paper describes the monotherapy dose-escalation part (N ≈ 52 patients) of the phase I trial of ivuxolimab. Study-wide conclusions, independent of this receptor: The antigen specificity of the peripheral T cells that underwent clonal expansion was not determined. Low levels of normalized T-cell clonal expansion were also seen in some patients who did not respond. After ivuxolimab, CD8+ T cells had more expanded clones than CD4+ T cells on average. At doses of 0.1 to 3.0 mg/kg, clonal expansion of both CD4+ and CD8+ blood T cells was observed from baseline to week 6. In partial responders in the 0.1-3.0 mg/kg groups, normalized peripheral clonal expansion was found to be among the lowest, especially among CD8+ T cells.

To sequence the TCRbeta CDR3 region, genomic DNA was isolated from the sorted cells. The immunoSEQ Assay was used for sequencing of TCRbeta CDR3 regions. TCRdb provides this immuneACCESS table in a form limited to in-frame rearrangements. Some clones are lacking; in checked studies, under half of them reflect an unresolved V gene, and why the rest are absent is not known. The table for this sample lists tens of thousands of clones; about 80% of them were counted only once. About 10% of the sample rests with the top ten. The trial excluded patients who had a history of autoimmune disease or who were on systemic immunosuppression. Peripheral blood for TCR sequencing was drawn from every dose cohort at baseline, at cycle 4 day 1 and at cycle 7 day 1. The samples were drawn from a first-in-human, open-label, multicenter phase I dose-escalation trial of ivuxolimab. Adults with locally advanced or metastatic head and neck squamous cell, hepatocellular, melanoma or renal cell carcinoma were enrolled in the trial. Before TCR sequencing, CD4+ and CD8+ T cells were separately sorted from peripheral blood.

On this clone itself: The target of this receptor is not known. No much larger clone is present one base from it, and per-base qualities are unavailable.

Inclusive of the bounding cysteine and phenylalanine, the CDR3 is 14 residues long. Only CDR3 DNA is held: 42 bases, read in frame from base 1. The V and J ends are trimmed by 0 bases and 5 bases, leaving 10 bases between them. CDR1 and CDR2 are read off the germline V gene (reference sequence) as SEHNR and FQNEAQ. Sequenced here: CD4+ or CD8+ T cells sorted from blood, sampled in a trial of the OX40 agonist ivuxolimab. The source of this sequence is an adult with an advanced solid tumor such as melanoma, head and neck, liver or kidney cancer. The chain is made from TRBV7-9 and TRBJ1-2, with the D gene uncertain. DNA sequence: TGTGCCAGCAGCTTAGCAGCGGTGGGATATGGCTACACCTTC. This sequence encodes CASSLAAVGYGYTF.